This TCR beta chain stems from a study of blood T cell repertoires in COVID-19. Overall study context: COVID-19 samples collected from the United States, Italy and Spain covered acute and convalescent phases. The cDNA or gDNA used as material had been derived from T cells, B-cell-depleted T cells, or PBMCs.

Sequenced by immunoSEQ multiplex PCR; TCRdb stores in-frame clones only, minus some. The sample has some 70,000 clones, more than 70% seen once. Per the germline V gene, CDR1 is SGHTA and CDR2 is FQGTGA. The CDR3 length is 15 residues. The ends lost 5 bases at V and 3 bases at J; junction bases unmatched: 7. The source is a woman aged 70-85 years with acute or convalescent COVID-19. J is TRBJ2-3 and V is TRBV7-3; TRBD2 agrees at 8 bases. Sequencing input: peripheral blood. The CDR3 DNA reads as TGTGCCAGCAGCCCATACCCGGGAGGGACAGATACGCAGTATTTT. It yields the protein CASSPYPGGTDTQYF.